One sample yielded the 24 T cell receptor beta chains listed below, sequenced in a study of blood T cells in healthy people across ages. The use of a sample-barcoded 5' primer and a J-beta primer mix characterized a second PCR of roughly 6 to 11 cycles. TCRdb passed the 5' RACE reads through MiXCR, listing each CDR3 protein once. Among about 1.8 million distinct CDR3 sequences listed, 40% to 55% were seen once. The sequenced sample consisted of blood. Receptors were obtained from a woman between 35 and 50 years old in good health.

V is TRBV7-3 and J is TRBJ2-5, with no clear D. The CDR3 consists of 14 residues. Germline CDR1 reads SGHTA; CDR2 reads FQGTGA. Between the trimmed V and J ends, which lost 5 bases and 2 bases, there was a span of 12 bases. In nucleotides, the CDR3 is TGTGCCAGCAGCCCCGCCCGACGACAAGAGACCCAGTACTTC. Its protein product is CASSPARRQETQYF.

This clonotype has only one observation. The chain employs TRBV6-5 and TRBJ2-5; D unresolved. The CDR3 totals 12 residues. Trimming took off 3 bases at V and 5 bases at J, with 7 bases between the two ends. From germline, CDR1 is MNHEY and CDR2 SVGAGI. The CDR3 loop is CASSYDWETQYF. The CDR3 bases are TGTGCCAGCAGTTATGACTGGGAGACCCAGTACTTC.

The chain combines TRBV12-3 or TRBV12-4 with TRBJ2-3; the D gene is possibly TRBD1 (6 bases). The CDR3 is 17 residues long. Trimming took 5 bases from V and 3 from J, leaving 21 bases between them. CDR3 protein: CASSRSTGPPTTDTQYF. CDR3 sequence (DNA): TGTGCCAGCAGTCGTTCGACAGGCCCCCCCACTACAGATACGCAGTATTTT.

This clonotype was counted between two and nine times. This sequence joins TRBV13 and TRBJ2-7; D remains ambiguous. Trimming removed 2 bases at V and 4 bases at J, with 12 bases between. Germline CDR1 reads PRHDT; CDR2 reads FYEKMQ (reference sequence). The CDR3 runs to 14 residues. The DNA of the CDR3 is TGTGCCAGCAGCTTATCTTCCCGGTTTTACGAGCAGTACTTC. It is translated as CASSLSSRFYEQYF.

The rearrangement uses TRBV5-1 and TRBJ2-7; D gene unclear. Per germline, CDR1 SGHRS and CDR2 YFSETQ. Trimming took 0 bases from V and 5 from J, leaving 9 bases between them. This CDR3 has 13 residues. CDR3 protein: CASSLEVLNEQYF. CDR3 sequence (DNA): TGCGCCAGCAGCTTGGAAGTTCTGAACGAGCAGTACTTC.

V is TRBV3-1 and J is TRBJ1-6; tentatively, D is TRBD1 (6 bases). The length of the CDR3 is 17 residues. The V end lost 0 bases, the J end lost 7 bases, and 16 bases lay between the germline ends. Germline V gene data show CDR1 as LGHDT and CDR2 as YNNKEL (reference sequence). The CDR3 DNA sequence: TGTGCCAGCAGCCAAGATCTGACAGGTCTAGAGAATTCACCCCTCCACTTT. Translating it yields CASSQDLTGLENSPLHF.

The chain uses TRBV7-2 and TRBJ2-5, with 7 bases aligning to TRBD2. Germline CDR1 is SGHTA and CDR2 is FQGNSA. V lost 5 bases to trimming and J lost 3 bases; unmatched junction nucleotides: 9. CDR3 length: 15 amino acids. CDR3 nucleotide sequence: TGTGCCAGCAGCCGCCGGGACTACTACGAAGAGACCCAGTACTTC. It yields the protein CASSRRDYYEETQYF.

This clonotype appeared a few times. The V and J genes are TRBV20-1 and TRBJ2-3; 10 bases align to TRBD2. Germline CDR1 is DFQATT and CDR2 is SNEGSKA (reference sequence). V lost 6 bases to trimming and J lost 4 bases; unmatched junction nucleotides: 16. CDR3 length: 17 residues. The CDR3 region has the DNA TGCAGTGCCCATCACCTAGCGGGGGCGCTTATCGCAGATACGCAGTATTTT. Residues: CSAHHLAGALIADTQYF.

The chain recombines TRBV12-3 or TRBV12-4 with TRBJ1-2, with a tentative D call TRBD1 (5 bases). V lost 9 bases and J 7 bases, leaving 9 bases between the germline ends. This CDR3 contains 10 residues. CDR3 coding DNA: TGTGCCAGTTCCAGGGCTGGCTACACCTTC. Translating it yields CASSRAGYTF.

V usage is TRBV5-6 and J usage is TRBJ2-5; TRBD1 agrees at 11 bases. Near its end, the DNA agrees better with TRBJ2-7, so the J call may be wrong. This CDR3 is built from 15 residues. Germline V gene lookup returns CDR1 SGHDT and CDR2 YYEEEE. CDR3 coding DNA: TGTGCCAGCAGCTTGGTGGACAGGGGGCTTTACGAGCAGTACTTC. Translated: CASSLVDRGLYEQYF.

The J gene is TRBJ2-3, the V gene TRBV6-1; 7 nucleotides match TRBD2. The CDR3 is 19 residues long. The junction had 23 bases not matched to a gene; V was cut back by 6 bases and J by 5 bases. Looked up from germline, CDR1 is MNHNS and CDR2 is SASEGT. DNA for the CDR3: TGTGCCAGCAGCCCCCCTCGAGCGGGGATGAGAACTGGTCGAGATACGCAGTATTTT. The encoded protein is CASSPPRAGMRTGRDTQYF.

CDR3 region: CASNLLGPQSDTQYF. The CDR3 nucleotides are TGTGCCAGCAACTTACTAGGGCCTCAATCGGATACGCAGTATTTT. V is TRBV6-5 and J is TRBJ2-3; a weak D match, TRBD2 (5 bases). CDR1 is MNHEY and CDR2 is SVGAGI in the germline V gene. The V end lost 7 bases, the J end lost 6 bases, and 20 bases lay between the germline ends. This CDR3 is built from 15 residues.

Note on this clonotype: A junction boundary mismatches the germline segment, possibly from a read error. This chain joins TRBV15 and TRBJ1-5, with D uncertain. Germline V CDR1 and CDR2: LNHNV, YYDKDF (reference sequence). This CDR3 region has 12 residues. CDR3: CATNRDRQPQHF. The CDR3 DNA is TGTGCCACCAACAGAGACCGTCAGCCCCAGCATTTT.

This clonotype has only one observation. The rearrangement joins TRBV21-1 to TRBJ2-5. TRBV21-1 is a documented pseudogene. This CDR3 contains 15 residues. The CDR3 spells CASSKEQQRQETQYF. The CDR3 DNA sequence: TGTGCCAGCAGCAAAGAACAGCAGAGGCAAGAGACCCAGTACTTC.

This clonotype was found a few times. J is TRBJ2-7 and V is TRBV15, with D possibly TRBD2 on 6 matching bases. The CDR3 has 14 amino acids. Trimming took 6 bases from V and 1 from J, leaving 13 bases between them. Germline V lookup: CDR1 LNHNV, CDR2 YYDKDF (reference sequence). CDR3: CATSIGTESYEQYF. In nucleotides, the CDR3 is TGTGCCACCAGTATAGGGACTGAATCCTACGAGCAGTACTTC.

The chain joins TRBV4-2 to TRBJ1-2; 8 nucleotides line up with TRBD1. The CDR3 extends over 15 amino acids. V shed 4 bases, J shed 4 bases, and the junction held 8 bases outside the gene matches. Per the germline V gene, CDR1 is LGHNA and CDR2 is YNFKEQ. CDR3 nucleotides: TGTGCCAGCAGCCCTGGACAGGGTAGCCTCTATGGCTACACCTTC. This encodes CASSPGQGSLYGYTF.

The V gene is TRBV19, the J gene TRBJ2-1, with TRBD2 matching 9 bases. This CDR3 has 14 amino acids. Trimming took 3 bases from V and 6 from J; bases not matched to a gene: 3. Germline V lookup: CDR1 LNHDA, CDR2 SQIVND (reference sequence). CDR3 sequence: CASSMSGGFNEQFF. CDR3 in DNA: TGTGCCAGTAGTATGAGCGGGGGGTTCAATGAGCAGTTCTTC.

To note about this clonotype: Given a much more abundant clone one base away, this may be a read error. The CDR3 DNA is TGTGCCAGCGGTTTCAAGAATGAGCAGTTCTTC. Protein product: CASGFKNEQFF. V usage is TRBV12-3 or TRBV12-4 and J usage is TRBJ2-1; D gene ambiguous. There are 11 residues in the CDR3.

The J gene is TRBJ2-7, the V gene TRBV7-2, with 7 bases lining up with TRBD2. The end of the DNA aligns better with TRBJ2-4, so the J call may be wrong. Germline-derived CDR1 and CDR2 are SGHTA and FQGNSA. The CDR3 consists of 15 residues. For the CDR3, the DNA is TGTGCCAGCAGCTATACTAACGGGGGGAAGGACATTCAGTACTTC. This gives the protein CASSYTNGGKDIQYF.

The chain couples TRBV9 to TRBJ2-6; tentative D call: TRBD2 (5 bases). V lost 4 bases, J lost 2 bases, and 10 bases lay in between. CDR3 length equals 15 residues. CDR1 SGDLS and CDR2 YYNGEE come from the germline V gene. The DNA for the CDR3 is TGTGCCAGCAGCACTGCCGGGACTGGGGCCAACGTCCTGACTTTC. Translated, it gives CASSTAGTGANVLTF.

J is TRBJ1-2 and V is TRBV13; D not resolved. Looked up from germline, CDR1 is PRHDT and CDR2 is FYEKMQ (reference sequence). Trimming pared 5 bases from V and 4 bases from J, leaving 14 bases between. The CDR3 contains 14 residues. For the CDR3, the DNA is TGTGCCAGCAGCCCTCGGTCCCGCGGCTATGGCTACACCTTC. Translating it yields CASSPRSRGYGYTF.

The genes are TRBV4-2 and TRBJ2-3, with 11 nucleotides matching TRBD2. V dropped 2 bases and J dropped 1; count of bases not matched to a gene: 5. The germline CDR1 and CDR2 sequences are LGHNA and YNFKEQ. The CDR3 spans 17 residues. The CDR3 reads CASSQSATSGGTDTQYF. The CDR3 DNA sequence: TGTGCCAGCAGCCAATCAGCGACTAGCGGGGGCACAGATACGCAGTATTTT.

This chain connects TRBV4-1 to TRBJ2-1, with unresolved D. Germline V gene sequence: CDR1 MGHRA, CDR2 YSYEKL. The length of the CDR3 is 12 residues. Trimming left V 1 base short and J 9 bases short, with 7 bases between. The DNA for the CDR3 is TGCGCCAGCAGCCAAGGAGTAACTGAGCAGTTCTTC. Residues: CASSQGVTEQFF.

The CDR3 bases are TGCGCCAGCAGCTTGGCCCGGGGCGAGGCCTATGGCTACACCTTC. The encoded protein is CASSLARGEAYGYTF. The gene calls are TRBV5-1 and TRBJ1-2; maybe TRBD1 (5 bases). The V gene's germline CDR1 is SGHRS and CDR2 YFSETQ. Deletions cut 0 bases from V and 4 bases from J, with 13 bases between. The CDR3 sequence is 15 residues long.